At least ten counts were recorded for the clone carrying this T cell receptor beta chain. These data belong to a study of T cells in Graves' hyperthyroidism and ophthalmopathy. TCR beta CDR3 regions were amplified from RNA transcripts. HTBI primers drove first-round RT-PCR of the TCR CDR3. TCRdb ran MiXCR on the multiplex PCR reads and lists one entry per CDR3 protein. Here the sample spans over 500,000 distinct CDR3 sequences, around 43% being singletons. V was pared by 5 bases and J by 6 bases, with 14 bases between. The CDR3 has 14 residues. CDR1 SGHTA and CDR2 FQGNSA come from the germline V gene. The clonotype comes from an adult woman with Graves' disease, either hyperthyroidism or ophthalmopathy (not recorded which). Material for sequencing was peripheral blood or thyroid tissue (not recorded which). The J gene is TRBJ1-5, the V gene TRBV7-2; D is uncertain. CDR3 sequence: CASSLGWGGQPQHF. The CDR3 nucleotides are TGTGCCAGCAGCCTAGGCTGGGGAGGTCAGCCCCAGCATTTT.